Listed below are T cell receptor beta chains from one sample, sequenced in a study of T-cell memory formation after mild COVID-19. TCRdb reprocessed the 5' RACE reads via MiXCR and lists one record per CDR3 protein. This table holds 400,000 or so distinct CDR3 sequences, 20% found once. Sequencing was done on a sample of PBMCs or a T cell subset sorted from them (not recorded which). All receptors come from an adult woman who had mild COVID-19 (a few samples of this study predate the infection). Cell type and time point are not known. Each CDR3 is given with its conserved first and last residue. The order of the fields is V gene, J gene, CDR3 length, D gene, clone size, CDR3 DNA, CDR3 protein. The D gene is left open where the match is weak. Size is omitted from some rows. Given values are once, few, many or a class for expanded clones.

v_gene: TRBV29-1; j_gene: TRBJ2-2; len: 13; d_gene: -; abundance: many; CDR3nt: TGCAGCGTTGACAGACAGGAAACCGGGGAGCTGTTTTTT; CDR3aa: CSVDRQETGELFF
v_gene: TRBV3-1; j_gene: TRBJ2-7; len: 14; d_gene: -; abundance: few; CDR3nt: TGTGCCAGCAGCCAAGGGTCGGCTCGCTACGAGCAGTACTTC; CDR3aa: CASSQGSARYEQYF
v_gene: TRBV7-9; j_gene: TRBJ1-5; len: 13; d_gene: -; abundance: -; CDR3nt: TGTGCCAGCAGCCCTAGTGGGGATCAGCCCCAGCATTTT; CDR3aa: CASSPSGDQPQHF
v_gene: TRBV4-1; j_gene: TRBJ1-5; len: 16; d_gene: -; abundance: few; CDR3nt: TGCGCCAGCAGCCAAGTTGGTATGGGGGCGGATCAGCCCCAGCATTTT; CDR3aa: CASSQVGMGADQPQHF
v_gene: TRBV12-3/TRBV12-4; j_gene: TRBJ2-1; len: 14; d_gene: TRBD2; abundance: -; CDR3nt: TGTGCCAGCAGTGCGGCAGCGGGGGACAATGAGCAGTTCTTC; CDR3aa: CASSAAAGDNEQFF
v_gene: TRBV6-6; j_gene: TRBJ2-3; len: 16; d_gene: TRBD2; abundance: few; CDR3nt: TGTGCCAGCAGTTACACTAGCGGGGGGAGCACAGATACGCAGTATTTT; CDR3aa: CASSYTSGGSTDTQYF
v_gene: TRBV12-3/TRBV12-4; j_gene: TRBJ2-1; len: 14; d_gene: -; abundance: -; CDR3nt: TGTGCCAGCACTAGGGGGGGAAAGGCGGGAGTCCTTTTCTTC; CDR3aa: CASTRGGKAGVLFF
v_gene: TRBV24-1; j_gene: TRBJ2-1; len: 15; d_gene: -; abundance: -; CDR3nt: TGTGCCACCAGTGATTTAACAGGGTGGGGGGATGAGCAGTTCTTC; CDR3aa: CATSDLTGWGDEQFF
v_gene: TRBV5-6; j_gene: TRBJ2-7; len: 14; d_gene: -; abundance: -; CDR3nt: TGTGCCAGCAGCTCTACTTACAGCTCCTACGAGCAGTACTTC; CDR3aa: CASSSTYSSYEQYF
v_gene: TRBV7-9; j_gene: TRBJ2-1; len: 15; d_gene: TRBD2; abundance: few; CDR3nt: TGTGCCAGCAGCCAACTAGCGGGAGAGTTTAATGAGCAGTTCTTC; CDR3aa: CASSQLAGEFNEQFF
v_gene: TRBV12-3/TRBV12-4; j_gene: TRBJ1-1; len: 13; d_gene: -; abundance: -; CDR3nt: TGTGCCGAAAGGTTCGGGGAGAGCACTGAAGCTTTCTTT; CDR3aa: CAERFGESTEAFF
v_gene: TRBV5-1; j_gene: TRBJ2-7; len: 14; d_gene: TRBD1; abundance: few; CDR3nt: TGCGCCAGCAGCCTTGGACAGGGTATCGACGAGCAGTACTTC; CDR3aa: CASSLGQGIDEQYF
v_gene: TRBV7-2; j_gene: TRBJ1-1; len: 15; d_gene: -; abundance: few; CDR3nt: TGTGCCAGCACGCCCCACGTGCTGATGAACACTGAAGCTTTCTTT; CDR3aa: CASTPHVLMNTEAFF
v_gene: TRBV20-1; j_gene: TRBJ2-1; len: 17; d_gene: TRBD1; abundance: few; CDR3nt: TGCAGTGCTAGGGCCCTCTACCGGGACAGCCTTGGCAATGAGCAGTTCTTC; CDR3aa: CSARALYRDSLGNEQFF
v_gene: TRBV7-2; j_gene: TRBJ2-7; len: 14; d_gene: TRBD2; abundance: -; CDR3nt: TGTGCCAGCAGCATGGGACTAGCTCGTTCGGAGCAGTACTTC; CDR3aa: CASSMGLARSEQYF
v_gene: TRBV20-1; j_gene: TRBJ2-1; len: 19; d_gene: -; abundance: few; CDR3nt: TGCAGTGCCCAACCCGAGGGGGTGCGCGGCTCAACCTCCTACAATGAGCAGTTCTTC; CDR3aa: CSAQPEGVRGSTSYNEQFF
v_gene: TRBV5-6; j_gene: TRBJ1-1; len: 16; d_gene: -; abundance: -; CDR3nt: TGTGCCAGCAGCCTTACAGTTGACCTTAAGAACACTGAAGCTTTCTTT; CDR3aa: CASSLTVDLKNTEAFF
v_gene: TRBV18; j_gene: TRBJ1-1; len: 14; d_gene: -; abundance: -; CDR3nt: TGTGCCAGCTCACCCTCGGGAGTGGGAACTGAAGCTTTCTTT; CDR3aa: CASSPSGVGTEAFF
v_gene: TRBV7-2; j_gene: TRBJ1-1; len: 14; d_gene: -; abundance: -; CDR3nt: TGTGCCAGCAGCTTAATGGGGGGAGGCACTGAAGCTTTCTTT; CDR3aa: CASSLMGGGTEAFF
v_gene: TRBV12-5; j_gene: TRBJ2-7; len: 15; d_gene: TRBD2; abundance: few; CDR3nt: TGTGCTAGTGGTTTGGTACTAGCGGGAGTACACGAGCAGTACTTC; CDR3aa: CASGLVLAGVHEQYF
v_gene: TRBV6-5; j_gene: TRBJ1-3; len: 13; d_gene: -; abundance: -; CDR3nt: TGTGCCAGCAGTTACGGGTGGGGAAACACCATATATTTT; CDR3aa: CASSYGWGNTIYF
v_gene: TRBV6-5; j_gene: TRBJ2-3; len: 11; d_gene: -; abundance: few; CDR3nt: TGTGCCAGCAGAACTAGTATTTCGCAGTATTTT; CDR3aa: CASRTSISQYF
v_gene: TRBV12-3/TRBV12-4; j_gene: TRBJ2-3; len: 16; d_gene: -; abundance: -; CDR3nt: TGTGCCAGCAGTGCCTATGTACCTCTTGGGGGAGATACGCAGTATTTT; CDR3aa: CASSAYVPLGGDTQYF
v_gene: TRBV6-5; j_gene: TRBJ2-1; len: 14; d_gene: -; abundance: few; CDR3nt: TGTGCCAGCAGCTTCTCGACAGGTCACAATGAGCAGTTCTTC; CDR3aa: CASSFSTGHNEQFF
v_gene: TRBV3-1; j_gene: TRBJ2-7; len: 14; d_gene: -; abundance: -; CDR3nt: TGTGCCAGCAGCGACGGGTCCACTCGTTACGAGCAGTACTTC; CDR3aa: CASSDGSTRYEQYF
v_gene: TRBV20-1; j_gene: TRBJ2-3; len: 14; d_gene: -; abundance: many; CDR3nt: TGCAGTGCTCCGGACAGGAGGGGTGGAGATACGCAGTATTTT; CDR3aa: CSAPDRRGGDTQYF
v_gene: TRBV29-1; j_gene: TRBJ2-2; len: 12; d_gene: -; abundance: -; CDR3nt: TGCAGCGTGAGGGAGACCACCGGGGAGCTGTTTTTT; CDR3aa: CSVRETTGELFF
v_gene: TRBV12-3/TRBV12-4; j_gene: TRBJ2-7; len: 12; d_gene: -; abundance: few; CDR3nt: TGTGCCAGTGCCCTCGGGTCCTACGAGCAGTACTTC; CDR3aa: CASALGSYEQYF
v_gene: TRBV7-6; j_gene: TRBJ2-3; len: 15; d_gene: -; abundance: -; CDR3nt: TGTGCCAGCAGCTTTGAGGGGAAGATCGTTAATACGCAGTATTTT; CDR3aa: CASSFEGKIVNTQYF
v_gene: TRBV24-1; j_gene: TRBJ1-2; len: 14; d_gene: TRBD1; abundance: -; CDR3nt: TGTGCCACCAGTGATCCTGGGACAGGCGGCGGCTACACCTTC; CDR3aa: CATSDPGTGGGYTF
v_gene: TRBV7-6; j_gene: TRBJ1-2; len: 12; d_gene: -; abundance: -; CDR3nt: TGTGCCAGCAGCACCGACGGCTGGGGCTACACCTTC; CDR3aa: CASSTDGWGYTF
v_gene: TRBV5-4; j_gene: TRBJ1-2; len: 14; d_gene: TRBD1; abundance: -; CDR3nt: TGTGCCAGCAGCGTAACAGGGGCCACTGGGGGCTACACCTTC; CDR3aa: CASSVTGATGGYTF
v_gene: TRBV6-5; j_gene: TRBJ1-2; len: 15; d_gene: -; abundance: -; CDR3nt: TGTGCCAGCAGTGAGAGACCGGACGGATACTATGGCTACACCTTC; CDR3aa: CASSERPDGYYGYTF
v_gene: TRBV18; j_gene: TRBJ1-4; len: 13; d_gene: -; abundance: -; CDR3nt: TGTGCCAGCTCAGAGGTCGTGGATGAAAAACTGTTTTTT; CDR3aa: CASSEVVDEKLFF
v_gene: TRBV5-1; j_gene: TRBJ2-3; len: 19; d_gene: TRBD2; abundance: many; CDR3nt: TGCGCCAGCAGCCACCGGCCGACGGGGCTAGCGGACCGTGGGGATACGCAGTATTTT; CDR3aa: CASSHRPTGLADRGDTQYF
v_gene: TRBV12-3/TRBV12-4; j_gene: TRBJ2-3; len: 15; d_gene: -; abundance: few; CDR3nt: TGTGCCAGCAGTTTAAGGGGACTCAGCACAGATACGCAGTATTTT; CDR3aa: CASSLRGLSTDTQYF
v_gene: TRBV10-3; j_gene: TRBJ1-1; len: 14; d_gene: -; abundance: few; CDR3nt: TGTGCCATCAGTGAGCAAGGGATGAACACTGAAGCTTTCTTT; CDR3aa: CAISEQGMNTEAFF
v_gene: TRBV11-2; j_gene: TRBJ2-3; len: 17; d_gene: TRBD2; abundance: -; CDR3nt: TGTGCCAGCAGCTTACCGGGGCGGGAGATGAGCACAGATACGCAGTATTTT; CDR3aa: CASSLPGREMSTDTQYF
v_gene: TRBV29-1; j_gene: TRBJ2-7; len: 17; d_gene: -; abundance: -; CDR3nt: TGCAGCGTTCAACAGGGGGAGGGGGCCCGTCCTCTGGACGAGCAGTACTTC; CDR3aa: CSVQQGEGARPLDEQYF
v_gene: TRBV6-6; j_gene: TRBJ1-5; len: 17; d_gene: TRBD1; abundance: -; CDR3nt: TGTGCCAGCAGTTACTCGTTTGGGACAGGGGAGAATCAGCCCCAGCATTTT; CDR3aa: CASSYSFGTGENQPQHF
v_gene: TRBV12-3/TRBV12-4; j_gene: TRBJ2-1; len: 15; d_gene: TRBD1; abundance: few; CDR3nt: TGTGCCAGCAGTCGATGGACAGGGACCTACAATGAGCAGTTCTTC; CDR3aa: CASSRWTGTYNEQFF
v_gene: TRBV4-1; j_gene: TRBJ2-7; len: 15; d_gene: TRBD2; abundance: -; CDR3nt: TGCGCCAGCAGCCAGCGGACTAGCGGGGGCCTGGAGCAGTACTTC; CDR3aa: CASSQRTSGGLEQYF
v_gene: TRBV6-6; j_gene: TRBJ2-3; len: 14; d_gene: -; abundance: few; CDR3nt: TGTGCCAGCAGTTACTCGGGACTCACAGATACGCAGTATTTT; CDR3aa: CASSYSGLTDTQYF
v_gene: TRBV20-1; j_gene: TRBJ1-2; len: 13; d_gene: TRBD1; abundance: few; CDR3nt: TGCAGTGCTCTCGGACAGGGAATGAAGGGCTACACCTTC; CDR3aa: CSALGQGMKGYTF
v_gene: TRBV7-2; j_gene: TRBJ1-1; len: 14; d_gene: -; abundance: few; CDR3nt: TGTGCCAGCAGCTCAACAGGGAGGATCACTGAAGCTTTCTTT; CDR3aa: CASSSTGRITEAFF
v_gene: TRBV30; j_gene: TRBJ1-2; len: 12; d_gene: -; abundance: -; CDR3nt: TGTGCCTGGGGGTACAGGGTTTATGGCTACACCTTC; CDR3aa: CAWGYRVYGYTF
v_gene: TRBV29-1; j_gene: TRBJ1-2; len: 14; d_gene: TRBD1; abundance: -; CDR3nt: TGCAGCGTTGGGGTCGACAGGGGGCTGTATGGCTACACCTTC; CDR3aa: CSVGVDRGLYGYTF
v_gene: TRBV5-1; j_gene: TRBJ2-1; len: 16; d_gene: -; abundance: -; CDR3nt: TGCGCCAGCAGCTTCGGCCACGTCCATATAGACAATGAGCAGTTCTTC; CDR3aa: CASSFGHVHIDNEQFF
v_gene: TRBV3-1; j_gene: TRBJ2-7; len: 12; d_gene: -; abundance: few; CDR3nt: TGTGCCAGCAGCCAAGAACAGCGCGAGCAGTACTTC; CDR3aa: CASSQEQREQYF
v_gene: TRBV20-1; j_gene: TRBJ2-5; len: 10; d_gene: -; abundance: few; CDR3nt: TGCAGTGCCCCCCAAGGGACCCAGTACTTC; CDR3aa: CSAPQGTQYF
v_gene: TRBV29-1; j_gene: TRBJ1-1; len: 14; d_gene: TRBD1; abundance: few; CDR3nt: TGCAGCGTTTCGGGACAGCGGCCAAACACTGAAGCTTTCTTT; CDR3aa: CSVSGQRPNTEAFF
v_gene: TRBV20-1; j_gene: TRBJ2-1; len: 14; d_gene: TRBD2; abundance: -; CDR3nt: TGCAGTGCTAGTAGCGGGGGGGTCTACAATGAGCAGTTCTTC; CDR3aa: CSASSGGVYNEQFF
v_gene: TRBV27; j_gene: TRBJ2-7; len: 14; d_gene: -; abundance: -; CDR3nt: TGTGCCAGCAGTTTATCGGGGTCCGGCTACGAGCAGTACTTC; CDR3aa: CASSLSGSGYEQYF
v_gene: TRBV18; j_gene: TRBJ2-5; len: 18; d_gene: TRBD1; abundance: few; CDR3nt: TGTGCCAGCTCCCACGGACAGGGCACCCGCTTTCTAGTAGAGACCCAGTACTTC; CDR3aa: CASSHGQGTRFLVETQYF
v_gene: TRBV15; j_gene: TRBJ2-5; len: 13; d_gene: TRBD1; abundance: -; CDR3nt: TGTGCCACCACGGACAGGGCCTTGGAGACCCAGTACTTC; CDR3aa: CATTDRALETQYF